A selection of T cell receptor beta chains follows, all from one sample in a study of CD8+CD57+ T cells in acquired aplastic anemia. In TCRdb, the reads were re-called with MiXCR into one record per CDR3 protein. The table lists 150,000 to 200,000 distinct CDR3 sequences, less than 50% of them singletons. Specimen: sorted CD4+, CD8+, or CD8+CD57+ T cells (not recorded which) from PBMCs. All receptors come from a human donor with aplastic anemia. The CDR3 runs from the conserved cysteine through the conserved F or W. A D gene is named only where the DNA matches it firmly. Expanded clones are given a class, and other clones once, few, many or no size at all.

d_gene	v_gene	abundance	j_gene	CDR3nt	CDR3aa
.	TRBV7-3	.	TRBJ1-4	TGTGCCAGCAGCTCGTTTTTAGGACGGACTAATGAAAAACTGTTTTTT	CASSSFLGRTNEKLFF
.	TRBV6-2/TRBV6-3	.	TRBJ1-6	TGTGCCAGCCACCCTCGGGGCCCCTATAATTCACCCCTCCACTTT	CASHPRGPYNSPLHF
.	TRBV20-1	many	TRBJ2-1	TGCAGTGCTAGAGATCGGGCTACCTACAATGAGCAGTTCTTC	CSARDRATYNEQFF
TRBD2	TRBV12-3/TRBV12-4	many	TRBJ2-3	TGTGCCAGCAGTTTAGTAGCGGGAGCAACAGATACGCAGTATTTT	CASSLVAGATDTQYF
TRBD1	TRBV5-1	many	TRBJ2-1	TGCGCCAGCAGATCCGGGACAGGGTCATACAATGAGCAGTTCTTC	CASRSGTGSYNEQFF
TRBD1	TRBV7-9	.	TRBJ2-7	TGTGCCAGCAGCTTCCGGGACAGCTCCTACGAGCAGTACTTC	CASSFRDSSYEQYF
.	TRBV10-3	.	TRBJ1-2	TGTGCCACCGCGAATGGGGGCTACACCTTC	CATANGGYTF
TRBD1	TRBV5-1	.	TRBJ1-1	TGCGCCAGCAGCTTGGTGGGGCAGGGGGCCGGGACTGAAGCTTTCTTT	CASSLVGQGAGTEAFF
TRBD1	TRBV20-1	.	TRBJ1-2	TGCAGTGCTAGAGATGCGGACAGGGCGGACTATGGCTACACCTTC	CSARDADRADYGYTF
TRBD1	TRBV19	.	TRBJ1-2	TGTGCCAGTAGTATGGGACAGGTCCTCTATGGCTACACCTTC	CASSMGQVLYGYTF
.	TRBV12-3/TRBV12-4	many	TRBJ1-6	TGTGCCAGCAGTTTCGAACAGAAAAATTCACCCCTCCACTTT	CASSFEQKNSPLHF
.	TRBV6-2/TRBV6-3	few	TRBJ2-2	TGTGCCAGCAGTTACTCGAGACTACCCCTCGGGGAGCTGTTTTTT	CASSYSRLPLGELFF
.	TRBV11-2	many	TRBJ2-5	TGTGCCAGCAGCAACCGGGTCACACAAGAGACCCAGTACTTC	CASSNRVTQETQYF
.	TRBV10-3	.	TRBJ1-2	TGTGCCATCAGTGATGGCGACCCCGGGGGCTACTATGGCTACACCTTC	CAISDGDPGGYYGYTF
TRBD2	TRBV4-1	many	TRBJ2-7	TGCGCCAGCAGCCAAAGAGCCCCTAGCGGGGGGGCGCTCCTTTACGAGCAGTACTTC	CASSQRAPSGGALLYEQYF
.	TRBV9	.	TRBJ1-1	TGTGCCAGCAGCGGACGTGACAGTGAAGCTTTCTTT	CASSGRDSEAFF
.	TRBV19	.	TRBJ2-7	TGTGCCAGCAGGGGACCAGGGAACGAGCAGTACTTC	CASRGPGNEQYF
.	TRBV20-1	.	TRBJ1-2	TGCAGTGCTAGGGGAGACTCGGACGGCTACACCTTC	CSARGDSDGYTF
TRBD1	TRBV5-5	many	TRBJ2-1	TGTGCCAGCAGCATAGACAGGGTAGGGGGCAATGAGCAGTTCTTC	CASSIDRVGGNEQFF
.	TRBV7-9	once	TRBJ1-2	TGTGCCAGCAGCGGGGGGGCGCAAGGCTACACCTTC	CASSGGAQGYTF